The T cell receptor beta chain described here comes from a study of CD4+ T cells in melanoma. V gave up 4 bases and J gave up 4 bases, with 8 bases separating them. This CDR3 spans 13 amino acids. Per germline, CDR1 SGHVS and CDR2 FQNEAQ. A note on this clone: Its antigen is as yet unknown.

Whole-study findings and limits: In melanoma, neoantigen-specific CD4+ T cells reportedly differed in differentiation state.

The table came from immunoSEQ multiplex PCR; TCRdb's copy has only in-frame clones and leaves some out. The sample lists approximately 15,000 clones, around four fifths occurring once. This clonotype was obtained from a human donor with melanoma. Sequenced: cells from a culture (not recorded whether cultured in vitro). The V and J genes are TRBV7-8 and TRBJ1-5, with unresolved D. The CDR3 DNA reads TGTGCCAGCAGCTCCAGGCTTAATCAGCCCCAGCATTTT. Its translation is CASSSRLNQPQHF. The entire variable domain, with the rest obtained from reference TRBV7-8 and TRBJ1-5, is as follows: GAGVSQSPRYKVAKRGQDVALRCDPISGHVSLFWYQQALGQGPEFLTYFQNEAQLDKSGLPSDRFFAERPEGSVSTLKIQRTQQEDSAVYLCASSSRLNQPQHFGDGTRLSIL.